These 32 T cell receptor beta chains originate from one sample sequenced in a study of spatial heterogeneity in lung cancer. The time point is: sample taken at primary tumor resection. TCRdb itself ran the 5' RACE reads through MiXCR, one entry per CDR3 protein. The repertoire consists of 40,000 or so distinct CDR3 sequences, with roughly 5.2% occurring once and the leading ten covering approximately 25%. Sequenced material: PBMCs, taken at surgery. Source of these receptors: a female donor with early-stage non-small cell lung cancer.

The sample holds many counts of this clonotype. The chain couples TRBV10-3 to TRBJ2-7; D gene ambiguous. This CDR3 is 15 amino acids long. CDR1 and CDR2 (germline): ENHRY, SYGVKD. V was shortened by 1 base and J by 1 base, with 11 bases between the two germline ends. Here the CDR3 reads CAISEFQVPSYEQYF. In DNA form, the CDR3 reads TGTGCCATCAGTGAGTTCCAGGTTCCATCCTACGAGCAGTACTTC.

This clonotype was detected many times. This chain joins TRBV24-1 and TRBJ2-2; D remains unclear. The CDR3 is 14 residues long. Germline CDR1 KGHDR, CDR2 SFDVKD. V gave up 11 bases and J gave up 5 bases, with 17 bases separating them. DNA for the CDR3: TGTGCCATCCAGACATGGGATCTGACCGGGGAGCTGTTTTTT. It is translated as CAIQTWDLTGELFF.

In its sample, this clonotype was seen many times. The chain couples TRBV2 to TRBJ2-2, with D possibly being TRBD1 (6 bases). The germline V and J ends were trimmed by 5 bases and 0 bases, with 13 bases remaining between them. Germline assignment: CDR1 SNHLY and CDR2 FYNNEI. This CDR3 comprises 16 residues. Here the CDR3 reads CASSLQGPSNTGELFF. CDR3 nucleotide sequence: TGTGCCAGCAGTCTACAGGGACCCTCGAACACCGGGGAGCTGTTTTTT.

This clonotype was picked up a small number of times. This chain joins TRBV7-2 and TRBJ2-2, with 10 bases lining up with TRBD1. The CDR3 is 16 amino acids. Trimming took 7 bases from V and 6 from J; bases not matched to a gene: 11. In germline, CDR1 is SGHTA, CDR2 FQGNSA. In DNA, the CDR3 is TGTGCCAGCACTCTACGGACAGGGGGAAATGCCGGGGAGCTGTTTTTT. Residues: CASTLRTGGNAGELFF.

This clonotype was recorded at least ten times. The V call is TRBV12-3 or TRBV12-4, the J call TRBJ1-1, with D uncertain. The CDR3 totals 14 residues. V dropped 5 bases and J dropped 1 base, with 11 bases sitting between them. The CDR3 nucleotides are TGTGCCAGCAGTGTCTCGCAGTGGAACACTGAAGCTTTCTTT. Amino acids: CASSVSQWNTEAFF.

Many counts were recorded for this clonotype. The chain employs TRBV19 and TRBJ1-1; D gene unclear. The germline V and J ends were trimmed by 9 bases and 0 bases, with 14 bases remaining between them. The CDR3 is made up of 14 amino acids. Germline loops: CDR1 LNHDA, CDR2 SQIVND (reference sequence). CDR3 DNA: TGTGCCAGCGTGCCGACACTCATGAACACTGAAGCTTTCTTT. Its protein is CASVPTLMNTEAFF. Full variable domain (missing parts from reference TRBV19 and TRBJ1-1): DGGITQSPKYLFRKEGQNVTLSCEQNLNHDAMYWYRQDPGQGLRLIYYSQIVNDFQKGDIAEGYSVSREKKESFPLTVTSAQKNPTAFYLCASVPTLMNTEAFFGQGTRLTVV.

The chain is built from TRBV3-1 and TRBJ1-2; D is unclear. There are 17 residues in the CDR3. V lost 0 bases and J 4 bases, leaving 18 bases between the germline ends. Germline CDR1 is LGHDT and CDR2 is YNNKEL (reference sequence). The CDR3: CASSQEKGSKGSYGYTF. The DNA of the CDR3 is TGTGCCAGCAGCCAAGAGAAAGGCTCGAAAGGAAGCTATGGCTACACCTTC.

This clonotype was detected many times. This chain links TRBV5-6 with TRBJ1-5; a weak D match, TRBD1 (5 bases). The CDR3 totals 15 residues. V was trimmed by 5 bases and J by 6 bases, leaving 18 bases between them. Germline CDR1 is SGHDT and CDR2 is YYEEEE. CDR3 sequence: CASSFTGPGSQPQHF. For the CDR3, the DNA is TGTGCCAGCAGTTTTACAGGACCGGGGAGTCAGCCCCAGCATTTT.

This clonotype was seen a few times. J is TRBJ2-3 and V is TRBV5-1; the match to TRBD2 covers 9 bases. The CDR3 totals 16 residues. Losses at the gene ends were 0 bases for V and 2 bases for J; bases not matched to a gene: 4. Germline CDR1 is SGHRS and CDR2 is YFSETQ. CDR3 DNA sequence: TGCGCCAGCAGCTTGGATAGCGGGAGAATCACAGATACGCAGTATTTT. Translation: CASSLDSGRITDTQYF. Full variable domain (missing parts from reference TRBV5-1 and TRBJ2-3): KAGVTQTPRYLIKTRGQQVTLSCSPISGHRSVSWYQQTPGQGLQFLFEYFSETQRNKGNFPGRFSGRQFSNSRSEMNVSTLELGDSALYLCASSLDSGRITDTQYFGPGTRLTVL.

The CDR3 loop is CASSPKDLGYNEAFF. The CDR3 DNA is TGTGCCAGCTCACCAAAAGATTTGGGGTATAATGAAGCTTTCTTT. This chain joins TRBV18 and TRBJ1-1; no firm D call. Germline V gene data show CDR1 as KGHSH and CDR2 as LQKENI. V was clipped by 2 bases and J by 7 bases, with 17 bases between them. The CDR3 sequence is 15 residues long.

This rearrangement joins TRBV30 to TRBJ2-7; D may correspond to TRBD1 or TRBD2 (5 bases each). This CDR3 is built from 14 residues. CDR1 is GTSNPN, CDR2 SVGIG, per germline (reference sequence). Trimming removed 2 bases at V and 3 bases at J, with 14 bases between. Here the CDR3 DNA reads TGTGCCTGGAGTCCGGGACGGCGAGGCTACGAGCAGTACTTC. Protein product: CAWSPGRRGYEQYF.

V gene TRBV5-1 combines with J gene TRBJ1-1; unclear D gene. Germline V gene lookup returns CDR1 SGHRS and CDR2 YFSETQ. Trimming pared 6 bases from V and 0 bases from J, leaving 12 bases between. The CDR3 runs 14 residues. The CDR3, as DNA: TGCGCCAGCAAGCTCGCCTACATGAACACTGAAGCTTTCTTT. Translating it yields CASKLAYMNTEAFF.

This clonotype was seen ten or more times. The chain links TRBV27 to TRBJ2-7; D remains unclear. Germline V gene sequence: CDR1 MNHEY, CDR2 SMNVEV (reference sequence). The CDR3 sequence is 13 residues long. The ends were cut back, 9 bases at V and 7 bases at J, with 19 bases in the middle. Here the CDR3 reads CASKRLTYGEQYF. CDR3 DNA: TGTGCCAGTAAAAGACTTACCTACGGGGAGCAGTACTTC.

In its sample, this clonotype is medium-sized. The rearrangement uses TRBV6-2 or TRBV6-3 and TRBJ1-2, with D uncertain. Germline CDR1 MNHEY, CDR2 SVGEGT. The V end was cut by 7 bases, the J end by 8 bases, with 11 bases between. CDR3 length: 11 residues. The CDR3 here is CASKSFRGYTF. In DNA, the CDR3 is TGTGCCAGCAAGAGTTTCCGAGGCTACACCTTC.

This clonotype was picked up many times. The chain carries TRBV6-2 or TRBV6-3 and TRBJ2-3; 7 bases align to TRBD2. Germline CDR1 is MNHEY and CDR2 is SVGEGT. With 5 bases clipped from V and 2 bases from J, the junction kept 7 bases outside the gene matches. This CDR3 spans 15 amino acids. CDR3: CASSSGAGDTDTQYF. In DNA, the CDR3 is TGTGCCAGCAGTAGCGGGGCTGGGGACACAGATACGCAGTATTTT.

This clonotype occurred a few times. The V gene is TRBV5-1, the J gene TRBJ1-1; TRBD1 is a possible D gene (6 bases). The CDR3 sequence is 14 residues long. Germline V gene sequence: CDR1 SGHRS, CDR2 YFSETQ. Trimming shortened V by 4 bases and J by 1 base, and 11 bases separated the two germline ends. In nucleotides, the CDR3 is TGCGCCAGCAGCACCCAGACAGGGAACACTGAAGCTTTCTTT. It specifies CASSTQTGNTEAFF.

In its sample, this clonotype was seen many times. The rearrangement links TRBV5-8 to TRBJ1-5; no definite D call. The CDR3 covers 13 residues. V was pared by 4 bases and J by 7 bases, with 12 bases between. Germline assignment: CDR1 SGHTS and CDR2 YDEGEE. CDR3 region: CASSSPGVQPQHF. The CDR3 coding sequence is TGTGCCAGCAGCAGCCCCGGAGTCCAGCCCCAGCATTTT. Looking up the rest from reference TRBV5-8 and TRBJ1-5 gives the full variable domain: EAGVTQSPTHLIKTRGQQATLRCSPISGHTSVYWYQQALGLGLQFLLWYDEGEERNRGNFPPRFSGRQFPNYSSELNVNALELEDSALYLCASSSPGVQPQHFGDGTRLSIL.

The sample holds many counts of this clonotype. The chain employs TRBV5-1 and TRBJ1-6, with D unresolved. Germline V gene data show CDR1 as SGHRS and CDR2 as YFSETQ. Between the trimmed V and J ends, which lost 0 bases and 6 bases, there was a span of 4 bases. The CDR3 sequence is 13 residues long. The CDR3 nucleotides are TGCGCCAGCAGCTTGGAGGTTAATTCACCCCTCCACTTT. It translates to CASSLEVNSPLHF.

This sequence joins TRBV28 and TRBJ1-2, with a possible D match to TRBD1 (5 bases). Per germline, CDR1 MDHEN and CDR2 SYDVKM. V gave up 4 bases and J gave up 4 bases, with 19 bases separating them. This CDR3 contains 16 residues. Written as DNA, the CDR3 is TGTGCCAGCAGTTACCTGACCTACAGGAACCCCTATGGCTACACCTTC. Protein sequence: CASSYLTYRNPYGYTF.

V usage is TRBV7-2 and J usage is TRBJ1-2; D may be TRBD1 (5 bases). V was shortened by 5 bases and J by 5 bases, with 15 bases between the two germline ends. This CDR3 region has 14 residues. Germline CDR1 and CDR2: SGHTA and FQGNSA. The CDR3 sequence is CASSPPGRWYGYTF. CDR3 nucleotide sequence: TGTGCCAGCAGCCCTCCGGGACGGTGGTATGGCTACACCTTC.

The chain joins TRBV11-2 to TRBJ2-7; 7 bases fit TRBD1. The CDR3 is made up of 14 amino acids. V gave up 3 bases and J gave up 2 bases; unmatched junction bases: 4. Looked up from germline, CDR1 is SGHAT and CDR2 is FQNNGV. The CDR3 region is CASSLTGIPYEQYF. Here the CDR3 DNA reads TGTGCCAGCAGCTTGACAGGGATCCCCTACGAGCAGTACTTC.

The sample holds many counts of this clonotype. The chain combines TRBV24-1 with TRBJ2-7; TRBD1 or TRBD2 may be the D gene (5 bases each). The germline V gene encodes CDR1 KGHDR and CDR2 SFDVKD. V lost 5 bases, J lost 3 bases, and 16 bases lay in between. CDR3 length: 15 amino acids. The CDR3 DNA is TGTGCCACCAGTGGTTGGGGACGAGGGAGCTACGAGCAGTACTTC. Its translation: CATSGWGRGSYEQYF.

In its sample, this clonotype was seen a few times. The chain employs TRBV7-2 and TRBJ1-3, with D possibly matching TRBD1 (5 bases). The CDR3 contains 16 residues. CDR1 SGHTA and CDR2 FQGNSA come from the germline V gene. Between the trimmed V and J ends, which lost 1 base and 3 bases, there was a span of 13 bases. The CDR3 DNA reads TGTGCCAGCAGCTTAGTCGGGCAGGGCGGTGGAAACACCATATATTTT. It specifies CASSLVGQGGGNTIYF.

This clonotype was counted ten times or more. CDR3 protein: CASRQGPSYEQYF. CDR3 sequence (DNA): TGTGCCAGCCGACAGGGGCCTTCCTACGAGCAGTACTTC. This chain uses TRBV2 with TRBJ2-7, with 8 bases fitting TRBD1. This CDR3 contains 13 residues. Germline V gene lookup returns CDR1 SNHLY and CDR2 FYNNEI. After removal of 8 bases from V and 1 base from J, the junction contained 4 bases not matched to a gene.

The table lists this clonotype with a few counts. This rearrangement joins TRBV19 to TRBJ1-4, with TRBD1 as a possible D gene (5 bases). This CDR3 is 14 amino acids long. The V and J ends lost 7 bases and 0 bases respectively, with 9 bases between them. Germline V gives CDR1 LNHDA, CDR2 SQIVND (reference sequence). Here the CDR3 DNA reads TGTGCCAGTACGGGGCCATCAACTAATGAAAAACTGTTTTTT. Its translation is CASTGPSTNEKLFF.

The chain joins TRBV7-2 to TRBJ1-5; the D is unclear. CDR3 size: 11 residues. V shed 3 bases and J shed 6 bases, with 3 bases lying between them. Germline CDR1 is SGHTA and CDR2 is FQGNSA. CDR3 sequence (DNA): TGTGCCAGCAGCTTGATTCAGCCCCAGCATTTT. It yields the protein CASSLIQPQHF. Together with reference TRBV7-2 and TRBJ1-5, the CDR3 gives the full variable domain: GAGVSQSPSNKVTEKGKDVELRCDPISGHTALYWYRQSLGQGLEFLIYFQGNSAPDKSGLPSDRFSAERTGGSVSTLTIQRTQQEDSAVYLCASSLIQPQHFGDGTRLSIL.

This clonotype has only a few counts. A read error may account for a junction end that differs from germline. This chain uses TRBV4-1 with TRBJ1-2, with D unclear. Germline V gives CDR1 MGHRA, CDR2 YSYEKL. CDR3 size: 14 residues. The CDR3: CSSSQVVIGYGYTF. For the CDR3, the DNA is TGCTCCAGCAGCCAAGTGGTAATAGGCTATGGCTACACCTTC.

The chain carries TRBV18 and TRBJ2-1, with 10 positions matching TRBD2. The V segment lost 2 bases and the J segment 6 bases; nucleotides outside the gene matches: 10. CDR1 KGHSH and CDR2 LQKENI come from the germline V gene. This CDR3 is 17 amino acids long. CDR3 DNA: TGTGCCAGCTCACCAAGTATGAATAGCGGGGGGCGCAATGAGCAGTTCTTC. This encodes CASSPSMNSGGRNEQFF. The variable domain in full, with the rest retrieved from reference TRBV18 and TRBJ2-1, is NAGVMQNPRHLVRRRGQEARLRCSPMKGHSHVYWYRQLPEEGLKFMVYLQKENIIDESGMPKERFSAEFPKEGPSILRIQQVVRGDSAAYFCASSPSMNSGGRNEQFFGPGTRLTVL.

This clonotype was found many times. The CDR3 sequence is CASSFTLSGTEAFF. CDR3 nucleotide sequence: TGCGCCAGCAGCTTCACCTTGAGCGGCACTGAAGCTTTCTTT. The rearrangement links TRBV5-1 to TRBJ1-1; D unresolved. Between the trimmed V and J ends, which lost 2 bases and 4 bases, there was a span of 12 bases. CDR1 SGHRS and CDR2 YFSETQ come from the germline V gene. The CDR3 has 14 amino acids.

This clonotype was counted ten times or more. The chain combines TRBV23-1 with TRBJ2-7, with D unclear. TRBV23-1 is an ORF, and what it does is uncertain. Trimming pared 4 bases from V and 6 bases from J, leaving 34 bases between. The CDR3 sequence is 20 residues long. CDR3 in amino acids: CASSLKGNSRLFDLKTEQYF. The CDR3 DNA follows: TGCGCCAGCAGTCTAAAAGGGAATAGCCGACTTTTTGACCTTAAGACCGAGCAGTACTTC.

J is TRBJ1-6 and V is TRBV5-1; the match to TRBD1 covers 8 bases. Germline V gene lookup returns CDR1 SGHRS and CDR2 YFSETQ. This CDR3 has 16 residues. The V and J ends lost 3 bases and 9 bases, in that order; junction bases with no gene match: 11. The CDR3 DNA sequence: TGCGCCAGCAGCTACCAGGGGGCGCCAGGCGGTTCACCCCTCCACTTT. Translation: CASSYQGAPGGSPLHF.

This clonotype was found a few times. J is TRBJ2-5 and V is TRBV27; maybe TRBD1 (7 bases). The V gene's germline CDR1 is MNHEY and CDR2 SMNVEV (reference sequence). Trimming stripped 5 bases from V and 1 base from J, with 11 bases between. The CDR3 loop spans 14 amino acids. This CDR3 is CASSDQGGQETQYF. CDR3 DNA: TGTGCCAGCAGTGATCAGGGGGGCCAAGAGACCCAGTACTTC.